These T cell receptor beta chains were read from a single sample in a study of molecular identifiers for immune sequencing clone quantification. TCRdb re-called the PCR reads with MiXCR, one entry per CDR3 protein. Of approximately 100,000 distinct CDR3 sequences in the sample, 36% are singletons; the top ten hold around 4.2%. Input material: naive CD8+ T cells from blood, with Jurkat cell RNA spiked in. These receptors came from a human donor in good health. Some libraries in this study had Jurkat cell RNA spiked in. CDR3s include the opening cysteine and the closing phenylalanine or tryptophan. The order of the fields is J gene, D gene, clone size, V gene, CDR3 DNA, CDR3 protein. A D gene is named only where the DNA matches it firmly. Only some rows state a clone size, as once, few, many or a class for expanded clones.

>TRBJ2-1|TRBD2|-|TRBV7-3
TGTGCCAGCAGCTTGTGGGGCGGGAGCTCCTACAATGAGCAGTTCTTC
CASSLWGGSSYNEQFF
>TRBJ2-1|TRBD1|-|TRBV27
TGTGCCAGCAGTCCCGGGACAGGGGTAAAGAAGGGGCTGTTCTTC
CASSPGTGVKKGLFF
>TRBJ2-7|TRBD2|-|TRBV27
TGTGCCAGCGGTTTCGGTCTAGCGGGTTCCGAGCAGTACTTC
CASGFGLAGSEQYF
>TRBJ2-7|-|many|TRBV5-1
TGCGCCAGCAGCTTGGCCGGGGGCAGCGAGCAGTACTTC
CASSLAGGSEQYF
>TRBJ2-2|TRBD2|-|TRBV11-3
TGTGCCAGCAAGGCGGGAGGTCGCGGGGTGCTGTTTTTT
CASKAGGRGVLFF
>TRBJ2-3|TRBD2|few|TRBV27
TGTGCCAGCAGTCTCTTAGCGGGATTCACAGATACGCAGTATTTT
CASSLLAGFTDTQYF
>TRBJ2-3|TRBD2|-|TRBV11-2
TGTGCCAGCAGCGAGGGGACTAGCGGCACAGATACGCAGTATTTT
CASSEGTSGTDTQYF
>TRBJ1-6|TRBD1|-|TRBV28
TGTGCCAGCAGTTTCCGGGACAGGCTTCGCTATAATTCACCCCTCCACTTT
CASSFRDRLRYNSPLHF
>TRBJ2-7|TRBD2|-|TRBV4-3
TGCGCCAGCAGCCTATGGACTAGCGAGACGGAGCAGTACTTC
CASSLWTSETEQYF
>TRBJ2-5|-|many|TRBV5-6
TGTGCCAGCAGCTTTAGCGTAGAAGAGACCCAGTACTTC
CASSFSVEETQYF
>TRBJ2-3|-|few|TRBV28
TGTGCCAGCAGTTTCCAGGGGGCGGGGGGAGATACGCAGTATTTT
CASSFQGAGGDTQYF
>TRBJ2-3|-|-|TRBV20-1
TGCAGTGCAAAAGCCGGACCTGGGAGCGCAGATACGCAGTATTTT
CSAKAGPGSADTQYF
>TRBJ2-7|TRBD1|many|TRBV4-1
TGCGCCAGCAGCCAAGCAAAGGACAGGGCTGGGGAGCAGTACTTC
CASSQAKDRAGEQYF
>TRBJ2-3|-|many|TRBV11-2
TGTGCCAGCAGCGTGGGACCCACTAGCACAGATACGCAGTATTTT
CASSVGPTSTDTQYF
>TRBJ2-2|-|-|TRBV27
TGTGCCAGCAGCTACGGTGAGAGTGGGACCGGGGAGCTGTTTTTT
CASSYGESGTGELFF
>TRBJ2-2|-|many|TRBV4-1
TGCGCCAGCACCTTGACCGTGAACACCGGGGAGCTGTTTTTT
CASTLTVNTGELFF
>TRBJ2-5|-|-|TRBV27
TGTGCCAGCAGCAGAGACGCTATGGGGACCCAGTACTTC
CASSRDAMGTQYF
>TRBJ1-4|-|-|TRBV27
TGTGCCAGCAGACGGCGCTTTAATGAAAAACTGTTTTTT
CASRRRFNEKLFF
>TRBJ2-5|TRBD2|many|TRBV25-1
TGTGCCAGCTCTGAGGTTCTGGGACTAGATCGAGAGACCCAGTACTTC
CASSEVLGLDRETQYF
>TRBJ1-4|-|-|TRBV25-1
TGTGCCAGCTCAAAAGGGGCTTCGGGCGAAAAACTGTTTTTT
CASSKGASGEKLFF
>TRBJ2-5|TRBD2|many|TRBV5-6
TGTGCCAGCAGCGCCGGACTAGCCGAAGAGACCCAGTACTTC
CASSAGLAEETQYF
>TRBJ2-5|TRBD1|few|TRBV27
TGTGCCAGCAGTTTATTGGGACAGGGGCAAGAGACCCAGTACTTC
CASSLLGQGQETQYF
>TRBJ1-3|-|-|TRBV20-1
TGCAGTGCTAGAGATCTGGGGTCCTCTGGAAACACCATATATTTT
CSARDLGSSGNTIYF
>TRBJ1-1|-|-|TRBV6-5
TGTGCCAGCAAAGCCAGAGGGAACACTGAAGCTTTCTTT
CASKARGNTEAFF
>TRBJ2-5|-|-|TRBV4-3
TGCGCCAGCAGCCCTCAACTCGCGAGGGAGACCCAGTACTTC
CASSPQLARETQYF
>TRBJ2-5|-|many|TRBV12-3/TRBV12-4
TGTGCCAGCACCCCCTGGACGCGCCAAGAGACCCAGTACTTC
CASTPWTRQETQYF
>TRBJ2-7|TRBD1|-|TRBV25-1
TGTGCCAGCAGTGAGTTGACAGGGGGCCCGGTTTGGGAGCAGTACTTC
CASSELTGGPVWEQYF
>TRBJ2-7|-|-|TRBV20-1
TGCAGTGCTAGAGAAGCCAGCTCCTACGAGCAGTACTTC
CSAREASSYEQYF
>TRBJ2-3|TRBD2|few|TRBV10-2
TGCGCCAGCTCTTGGACTAGAACTTCAGATACGCAGTATTTT
CASSWTRTSDTQYF
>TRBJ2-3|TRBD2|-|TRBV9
TGTGCCAGCAGCGTAGCGGCGGGGGTCTTCACAGATACGCAGTATTTT
CASSVAAGVFTDTQYF
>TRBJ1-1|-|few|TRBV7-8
TGTGCCAGCAGCTCCACGGGGGGCCCAGGGTCGAAGAACACTGAAGCTTTCTTT
CASSSTGGPGSKNTEAFF
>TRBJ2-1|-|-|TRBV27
TGTGCCAGCAGTTTATTGGGGGATGAGCAGTTCTTC
CASSLLGDEQFF
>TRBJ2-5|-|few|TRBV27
TGTGCCAGCAGTCAGGACGGAGAAGAGACCCAGTACTTC
CASSQDGEETQYF
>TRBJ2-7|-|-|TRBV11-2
TGTGCCAGCAGCTTACAACACTTCTACGAGCAGTACTTC
CASSLQHFYEQYF
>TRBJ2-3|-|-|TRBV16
TGTGCCAGCAGCCCCCAGGCAGATACGCAGTATTTT
CASSPQADTQYF
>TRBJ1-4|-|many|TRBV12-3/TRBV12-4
TGTGCCAGCAGCTACGCATCGGCAACTAATGAAAAACTGTTTTTT
CASSYASATNEKLFF
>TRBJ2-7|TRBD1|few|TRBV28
TGTGCCAGCAGTTCCCCGACAGGGGGACTCGAGCAGTACTTC
CASSSPTGGLEQYF
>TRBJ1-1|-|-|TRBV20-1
TGCAGTGCTCTTGGGCGGGCAGGGTTTGAAGCTTTCTTT
CSALGRAGFEAFF
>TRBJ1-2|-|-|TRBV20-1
TGCAGTGCTAGAGATATGGAGGATTATGGCTACACCTTC
CSARDMEDYGYTF
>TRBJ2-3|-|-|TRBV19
TGTGCCAGTAGTATTCTGACTAGGGGAGTCGCTGCGCAGTATTTT
CASSILTRGVAAQYF
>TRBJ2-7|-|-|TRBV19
TGTGCCAGTAGTGTCGGCGGGACCCCCTACGAGCAGTACTTC
CASSVGGTPYEQYF
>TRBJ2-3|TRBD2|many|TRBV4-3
TGCGCCAGCAGCCAAGATGGCGGGGGTAGCACAGATACGCAGTATTTT
CASSQDGGGSTDTQYF
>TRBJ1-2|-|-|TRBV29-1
TGCAGCGTTGAAGATTCCGGGCTTGGCTACACCTTC
CSVEDSGLGYTF
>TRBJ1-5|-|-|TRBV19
TGTGCCACTACTCTGGGTGGGGGGCGGGATCAGCCCCAGCATTTT
CATTLGGGRDQPQHF
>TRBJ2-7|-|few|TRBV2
TGTGCCAGCAGTGCTGGGAAGCAGTACTTC
CASSAGKQYF
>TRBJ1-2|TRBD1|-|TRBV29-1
TGCAGCGTTGAGGGACAGACCTATGGCTACACCTTC
CSVEGQTYGYTF